Below are 25 T cell receptor beta chains sequenced from a single sample in a study of monozygotic twins with inflammatory bowel disease (dated by TCRdb to between 2018 and 2021). To prepare the library, 5' RACE was applied. TCRdb names Illumina HiSeq 2500 as the instrument used. TCRdb reanalyzed the reads, keeping one entry per CDR3 protein sequence and omitting DNA. The sample's records list approximately 85,000 distinct CDR3 sequences. Of the sample, 6% to 9.5% is held by the ten largest clones. Sequencing input: blood. These receptors all come from a human donor with ulcerative colitis or Crohn's disease, or a healthy co-twin of an affected twin (not recorded which).

The chain is built from TRBV5-1 and TRBJ2-1; the TRBD1 assignment by TCRdb is unverifiable without DNA. The CDR3 has 16 residues. Germline CDR1 reads SGHRS; CDR2 reads YFSETQ. CDR3 region: CASSPQGAGVGNEQFF.

The rearrangement joins TRBV20-1 to TRBJ2-5; with no DNA, the TCRdb D assignment of TRBD1 cannot be verified. The germline gives CDR1 DFQATT, CDR2 SNEGSKA (reference sequence). The CDR3 runs to 13 residues. The CDR3 loop is CSARRTHRETQYF.

The chain links TRBV3-1 to TRBJ1-6. The CDR3 is 12 residues long. Germline V lookup: CDR1 LGHDT, CDR2 YNNKEL (reference sequence). The CDR3 spells CASSHTFSPLHF.

This chain connects TRBV3-1 to TRBJ1-5. Germline loops: CDR1 LGHDT, CDR2 YNNKEL (reference sequence). This CDR3 contains 14 residues. This CDR3 is CASSPQEGNQPQHF.

The chain links TRBV12-3 or TRBV12-4 to TRBJ1-6. This CDR3 is 15 amino acids long. This CDR3 reads CASSLGWGQNSPLHF.

This chain uses TRBV20-1 with TRBJ2-1; absent DNA, TCRdb's TRBD2 call cannot be checked. This CDR3 has 14 residues. Looked up from germline, CDR1 is DFQATT and CDR2 is SNEGSKA (reference sequence). CDR3 in amino acids: CSARSGAQYNEQFF.

This chain links TRBV2 with TRBJ2-1; TCRdb proposes TRBD2, but this gene call is untestable without DNA. The germline V gene encodes CDR1 SNHLY and CDR2 FYNNEI. The CDR3 extends over 19 amino acids. The CDR3 spells CASSDEASGGSGNYNEQFF. Filled out from reference TRBV2 and TRBJ2-1, the complete variable domain reads EPEVTQTPSHQVTQMGQEVILRCVPISNHLYFYWYRQILGQKVEFLVSFYNNEISEKSEIFDDQFSVERPDGSNFTLKIRSTKLEDSAMYFCASSDEASGGSGNYNEQFFGPGTRLTVL.

The chain uses TRBV24-1 and TRBJ2-2; TCRdb calls TRBD1, which cannot be checked without DNA. This CDR3 has 14 amino acids. CDR1 and CDR2 (germline): KGHDR, SFDVKD. The CDR3 reads CATSGDRDTGELFF.

The CDR3 region is CASSYSTGEGGFEAFF. The chain has TRBV6-5 and TRBJ1-1; lacking DNA, the TRBD1 call made by TCRdb goes unchecked. This CDR3 region has 16 residues. Germline V CDR1 and CDR2: MNHEY, SVGAGI.

The chain couples TRBV19 to TRBJ1-2; as DNA is missing, the TRBD1 call by TCRdb cannot be tested. This CDR3 spans 14 amino acids. Germline assignment: CDR1 LNHDA and CDR2 SQIVND (reference sequence). CDR3 sequence reads: CASSVQGNNYGYTF.

The chain carries TRBV19 and TRBJ1-5; TCRdb's D call of TRBD1 is untestable without DNA. Germline V gene lookup returns CDR1 LNHDA and CDR2 SQIVND (reference sequence). The CDR3 spans 14 residues. CDR3 amino acids: CASSWDVGNQPQHF. The complete variable domain, with remaining parts taken from reference TRBV19 and TRBJ1-5, reads DGGITQSPKYLFRKEGQNVTLSCEQNLNHDAMYWYRQDPGQGLRLIYYSQIVNDFQKGDIAEGYSVSREKKESFPLTVTSAQKNPTAFYLCASSWDVGNQPQHFGDGTRLSIL.

V is TRBV7-2 and J is TRBJ2-3. CDR3 length equals 13 residues. Germline CDR1 reads SGHTA; CDR2 reads FQGNSA. The CDR3 protein is CASSLSVTDTQYF.

The chain joins TRBV12-3 or TRBV12-4 to TRBJ2-7. CDR3 length: 14 amino acids. This CDR3 reads CASSLTDGSYEQYF.

The rearrangement uses TRBV5-6 and TRBJ2-1; the D call of TRBD2 rests on TCRdb alone, since no DNA is present to check it. CDR3 length: 16 residues. Germline V gene lookup returns CDR1 SGHDT and CDR2 YYEEEE. CDR3 loop: CASSPSGSGAYNEQFF.

The CDR3 sequence: CASSFRRLASTDTQYF. The chain combines TRBV12-3 or TRBV12-4 with TRBJ2-3; the TRBD2 assignment by TCRdb is unverifiable without DNA. CDR3 length: 16 residues.

The V call is TRBV18, the J call TRBJ1-2; with no DNA, the TCRdb D assignment of TRBD1 cannot be verified. This CDR3 has 16 residues. Germline-derived CDR1 and CDR2 are KGHSH and LQKENI. The CDR3 sequence is CASSPKYGTVGDGYTF. Full variable domain (missing parts from reference TRBV18 and TRBJ1-2): NAGVMQNPRHLVRRRGQEARLRCSPMKGHSHVYWYRQLPEEGLKFMVYLQKENIIDESGMPKERFSAEFPKEGPSILRIQQVVRGDSAAYFCASSPKYGTVGDGYTFGSGTRLTVV.

The chain couples TRBV6-5 to TRBJ1-5; no DNA is available, so the TRBD1 call from TCRdb remains unchecked. The CDR3 loop spans 19 amino acids. Per the germline V gene, CDR1 is MNHEY and CDR2 is SVGAGI. The CDR3 protein is CASSSTGSPPNYSNQPQHF.

Here the CDR3 reads CASSWLGNTIYF. The gene calls are TRBV6-6 and TRBJ1-3. In germline, CDR1 is MNHNY, CDR2 SVGAGI (reference sequence). This CDR3 has 12 amino acids.

The gene calls are TRBV10-3 and TRBJ2-3. CDR1 is ENHRY, CDR2 SYGVKD, per germline. The CDR3 consists of 15 residues. The CDR3 is CAISESELRGDTQYF.

The chain combines TRBV12-3 or TRBV12-4 with TRBJ2-7; TCRdb lists TRBD2, though no DNA is available to test this call. This CDR3 comprises 16 residues. CDR3 sequence: CASSTPLLSSSYEQYF.

The rearrangement uses TRBV20-1 and TRBJ1-2; absent DNA, TCRdb's TRBD1 call cannot be checked. The CDR3 has 14 amino acids. Germline V gives CDR1 DFQATT, CDR2 SNEGSKA (reference sequence). The CDR3 loop is CSARAPGGGAGYTF.

The rearrangement joins TRBV20-1 to TRBJ2-7; the TCRdb D gene call, TRBD1, has no DNA to confirm it. Germline CDR1 reads DFQATT; CDR2 reads SNEGSKA (reference sequence). The CDR3 consists of 14 residues. The CDR3 spells CSAIIRDNSYEQYF.

The J gene is TRBJ2-1, the V gene TRBV5-1; as DNA is missing, the TRBD1 call by TCRdb cannot be tested. The CDR3 contains 14 residues. CDR1 and CDR2 from the germline V gene are SGHRS and YFSETQ. CDR3 amino acids: CATNWGQRSNEQFF.

The chain links TRBV20-1 to TRBJ1-1. The CDR3 covers 14 residues. Germline CDR1 reads DFQATT; CDR2 reads SNEGSKA (reference sequence). The CDR3 here is CSAQRGHMNTEAFF.

The chain recombines TRBV20-1 with TRBJ2-1; checking the TCRdb D call of TRBD1 is not possible without DNA. CDR3 size: 15 residues. Per the germline V gene, CDR1 is DFQATT and CDR2 is SNEGSKA (reference sequence). This chain's CDR3 is CSARDLRTQNNEQFF.